This is a list of T cell receptor beta chains from one sample in a study of blood T cell repertoires in COVID-19. Measured with immunoSEQ multiplex PCR; TCRdb has only the in-frame clones, and not every one. This table has approximately 210,000 clones, more than 85% appearing once. Material: peripheral blood. The origin of the receptors is a man aged 35 to 55 with active or convalescent COVID-19. CDR3s include the opening cysteine and the closing phenylalanine or tryptophan. A D gene is named only where the DNA matches it firmly. Rows may omit the clone size; those that give it use once, few, many or a size class.

. | TRBJ2-7 | . | TRBV27 | CASSSTGQAAEQYF | TGTGCCAGCAGTTCGACAGGTCAGGCCGCCGAGCAGTACTTC
few | TRBJ1-6 | . | TRBV30 | CAWRRGNSPLHF | TGTGCCTGGAGAAGGGGAAATTCACCCCTCCACTTT
. | TRBJ2-3 | TRBD2 | TRBV9 | CASSVASGGWGTDTQYF | TGTGCCAGCAGCGTAGCTAGCGGGGGGTGGGGCACAGATACGCAGTATTTT
few | TRBJ1-5 | . | TRBV30 | CAWSVSRSGRSNQPQHF | TGTGCCTGGAGTGTTTCTCGGTCAGGCAGGAGCAATCAGCCCCAGCATTTT
. | TRBJ1-6 | . | TRBV6-5 | CASSYEGGRNSPLHF | TGTGCCAGCAGTTACGAGGGGGGGCGAAATTCACCCCTCCACTTT
. | TRBJ1-1 | . | TRBV30 | CAWSGSLGVDTEAFF | TGTGCCTGGAGTGGGTCTCTAGGGGTGGACACTGAAGCTTTCTTT
few | TRBJ1-1 | . | TRBV6-5 | CASSYSGSGGLREAFF | TGTGCCAGCAGTTACTCCGGCTCGGGAGGGCTTCGTGAAGCTTTCTTT
. | TRBJ2-7 | TRBD2 | TRBV5-1 | CASSLDPPGLDTEQYF | TGCGCCAGCAGCCTTGATCCGCCGGGACTAGATACCGAGCAGTACTTC
. | TRBJ1-2 | . | TRBV6-5 | CASTLEIGEGYGYTF | TGTGCCAGCACTCTTGAGATAGGGGAAGGGTATGGCTACACCTTC
. | TRBJ1-1 | . | TRBV27 | CASKISRRTMNTEAFF | TGTGCCAGCAAAATAAGCCGGAGGACTATGAACACTGAAGCTTTCTTT
. | TRBJ2-1 | . | TRBV5-5 | CASTLPGQKYNEQFF | TGTGCCAGCACCCTCCCTGGACAGAAATACAATGAGCAGTTCTTC